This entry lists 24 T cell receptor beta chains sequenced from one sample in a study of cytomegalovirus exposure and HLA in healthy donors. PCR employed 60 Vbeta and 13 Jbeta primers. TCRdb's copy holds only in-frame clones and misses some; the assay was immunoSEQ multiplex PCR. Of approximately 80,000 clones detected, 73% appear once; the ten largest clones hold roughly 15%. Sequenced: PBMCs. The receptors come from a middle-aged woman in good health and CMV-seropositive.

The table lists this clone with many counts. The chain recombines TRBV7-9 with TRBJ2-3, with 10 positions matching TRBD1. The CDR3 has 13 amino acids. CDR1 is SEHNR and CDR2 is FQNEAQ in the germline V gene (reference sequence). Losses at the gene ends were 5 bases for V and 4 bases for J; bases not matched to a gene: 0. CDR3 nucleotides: TGTGCCAGCAGCGACAGGGGGCCAGATACGCAGTATTTT. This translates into CASSDRGPDTQYF.

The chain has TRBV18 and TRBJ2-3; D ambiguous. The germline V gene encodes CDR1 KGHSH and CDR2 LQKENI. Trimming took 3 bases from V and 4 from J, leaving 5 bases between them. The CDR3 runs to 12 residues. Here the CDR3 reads CASSPQADTQYF. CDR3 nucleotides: TGTGCCAGCTCACCCCAGGCAGATACGCAGTATTTT.

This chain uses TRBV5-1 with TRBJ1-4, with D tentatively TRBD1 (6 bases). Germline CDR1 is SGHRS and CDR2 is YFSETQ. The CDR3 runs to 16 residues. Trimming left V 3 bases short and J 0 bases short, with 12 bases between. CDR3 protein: CASSWGHEATNEKLFF. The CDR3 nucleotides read TGCGCCAGCAGCTGGGGACACGAAGCAACTAATGAAAAACTGTTTTTT.

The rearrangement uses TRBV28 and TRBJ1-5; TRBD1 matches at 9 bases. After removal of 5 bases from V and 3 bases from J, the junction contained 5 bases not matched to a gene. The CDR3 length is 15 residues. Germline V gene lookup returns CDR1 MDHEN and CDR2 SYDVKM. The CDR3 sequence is CASSPWDRDNQPQHF. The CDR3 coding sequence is TGTGCCAGCAGTCCTTGGGACAGGGACAATCAGCCCCAGCATTTT.

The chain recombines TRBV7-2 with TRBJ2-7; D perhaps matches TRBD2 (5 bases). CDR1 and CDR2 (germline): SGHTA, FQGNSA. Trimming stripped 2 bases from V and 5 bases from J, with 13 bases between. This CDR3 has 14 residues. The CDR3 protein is CASSLLRDAHEQYF. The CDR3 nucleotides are TGTGCCAGCAGCTTATTGAGGGATGCCCACGAGCAGTACTTC.

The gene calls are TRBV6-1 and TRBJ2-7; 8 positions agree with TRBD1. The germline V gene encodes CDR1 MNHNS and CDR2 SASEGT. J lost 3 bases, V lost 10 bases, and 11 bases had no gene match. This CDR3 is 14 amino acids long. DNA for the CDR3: TGTGCCACCGAAGGACAGGGAGCCCACTACGAGCAGTACTTC. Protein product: CATEGQGAHYEQYF.

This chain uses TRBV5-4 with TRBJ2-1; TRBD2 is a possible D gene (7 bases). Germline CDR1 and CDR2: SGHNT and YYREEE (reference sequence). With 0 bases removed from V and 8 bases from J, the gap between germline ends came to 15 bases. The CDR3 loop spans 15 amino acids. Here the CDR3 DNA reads TGTGCCAGCAGCTTGGATGGACAGCGGGGCGATGAGCAGTTCTTC. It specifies CASSLDGQRGDEQFF.

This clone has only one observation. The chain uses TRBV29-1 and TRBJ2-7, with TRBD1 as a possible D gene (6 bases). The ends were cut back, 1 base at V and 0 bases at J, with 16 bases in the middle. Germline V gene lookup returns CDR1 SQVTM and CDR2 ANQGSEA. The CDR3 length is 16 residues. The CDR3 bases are TGCAGCGTTGAAGTGGGACACACGATTTCCTCCTACGAGCAGTACTTC. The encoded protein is CSVEVGHTISSYEQYF.

The CDR3: CASSGGLAVYEQYF. Here the CDR3 DNA reads TGTGCCAGCAGCGGCGGACTAGCGGTATACGAGCAGTACTTC. The gene calls are TRBV7-2 and TRBJ2-7, with 10 nucleotides matching TRBD2. This CDR3 has 14 residues. The junction had 5 bases not matched to a gene; V was cut back by 5 bases and J by 4 bases. Germline assignment: CDR1 SGHTA and CDR2 FQGNSA.

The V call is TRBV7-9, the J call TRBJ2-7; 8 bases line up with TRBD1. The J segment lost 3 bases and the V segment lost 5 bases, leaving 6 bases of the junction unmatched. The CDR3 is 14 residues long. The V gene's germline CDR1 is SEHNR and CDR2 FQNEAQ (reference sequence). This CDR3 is CASSNDDRGYEQYF. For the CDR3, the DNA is TGTGCCAGCAGCAATGATGACAGGGGCTACGAGCAGTACTTC.

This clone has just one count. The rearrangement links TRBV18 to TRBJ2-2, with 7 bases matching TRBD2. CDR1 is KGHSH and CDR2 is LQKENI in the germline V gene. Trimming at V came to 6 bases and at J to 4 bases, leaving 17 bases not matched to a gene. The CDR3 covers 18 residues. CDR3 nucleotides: TGTGCCAGCTCCCCCACATCCCGACTAGCAGAGGGCACCGGGGAGCTGTTTTTT. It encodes CASSPTSRLAEGTGELFF. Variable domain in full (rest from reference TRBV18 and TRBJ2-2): NAGVMQNPRHLVRRRGQEARLRCSPMKGHSHVYWYRQLPEEGLKFMVYLQKENIIDESGMPKERFSAEFPKEGPSILRIQQVVRGDSAAYFCASSPTSRLAEGTGELFFGEGSRLTVL.

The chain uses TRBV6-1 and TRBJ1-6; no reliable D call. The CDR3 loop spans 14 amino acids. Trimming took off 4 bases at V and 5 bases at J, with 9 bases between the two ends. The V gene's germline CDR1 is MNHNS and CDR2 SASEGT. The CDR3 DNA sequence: TGTGCCAGCAGTGGGCAGGTTGATAATTCACCCCTCCACTTT. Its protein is CASSGQVDNSPLHF.

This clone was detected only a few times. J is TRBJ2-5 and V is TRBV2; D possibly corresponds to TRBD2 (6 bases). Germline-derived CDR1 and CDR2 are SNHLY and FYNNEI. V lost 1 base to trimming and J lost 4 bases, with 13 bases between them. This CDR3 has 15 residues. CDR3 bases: TGTGCCAGCAGTGAAGTGGCGAACGGGGGAGAGACCCAGTACTTC. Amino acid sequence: CASSEVANGGETQYF.

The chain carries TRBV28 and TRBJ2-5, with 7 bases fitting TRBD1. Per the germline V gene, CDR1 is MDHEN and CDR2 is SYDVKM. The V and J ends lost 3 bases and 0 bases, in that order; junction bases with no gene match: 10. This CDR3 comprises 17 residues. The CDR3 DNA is TGTGCCAGCAGTTTTGGGCCCGGGACAGAGTACCAAGAGACCCAGTACTTC. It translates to CASSFGPGTEYQETQYF.

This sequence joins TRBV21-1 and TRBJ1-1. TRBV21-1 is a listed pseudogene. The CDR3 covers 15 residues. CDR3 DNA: TGTGCCAGCAGCAAAGACGGGGGGGCGAGCACTGAAGCTTTCTTT. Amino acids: CASSKDGGASTEAFF.

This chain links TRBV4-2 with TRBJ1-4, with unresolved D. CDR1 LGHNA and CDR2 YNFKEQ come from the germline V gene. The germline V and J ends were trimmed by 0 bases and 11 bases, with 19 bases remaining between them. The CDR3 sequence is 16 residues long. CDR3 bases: TGTGCCAGCAGCCAAGACACCATTGCTCTTGGGCACAAACTGTTTTTT. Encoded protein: CASSQDTIALGHKLFF.

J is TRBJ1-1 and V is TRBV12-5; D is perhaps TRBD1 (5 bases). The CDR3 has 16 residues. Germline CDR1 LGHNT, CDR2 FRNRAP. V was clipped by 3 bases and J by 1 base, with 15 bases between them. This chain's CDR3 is CASGLVTGPPNTEAFF. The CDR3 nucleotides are TGTGCTAGTGGTTTAGTAACAGGCCCACCGAACACTGAAGCTTTCTTT.

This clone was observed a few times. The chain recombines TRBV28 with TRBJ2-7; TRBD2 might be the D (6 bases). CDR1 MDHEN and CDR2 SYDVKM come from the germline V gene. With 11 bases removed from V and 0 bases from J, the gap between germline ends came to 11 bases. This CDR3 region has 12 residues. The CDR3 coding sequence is TGTGCCGCCGCGGGAAGCTCCTACGAGCAGTACTTC. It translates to CAAAGSSYEQYF.

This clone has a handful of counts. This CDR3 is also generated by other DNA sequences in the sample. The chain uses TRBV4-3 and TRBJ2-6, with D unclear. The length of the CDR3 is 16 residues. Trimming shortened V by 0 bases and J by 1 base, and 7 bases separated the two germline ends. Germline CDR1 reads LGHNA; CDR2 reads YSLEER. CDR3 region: CASSQDRRSGANVLTF. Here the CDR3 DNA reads TGCGCCAGCAGCCAAGATAGGCGGTCTGGGGCCAACGTCCTGACTTTC.

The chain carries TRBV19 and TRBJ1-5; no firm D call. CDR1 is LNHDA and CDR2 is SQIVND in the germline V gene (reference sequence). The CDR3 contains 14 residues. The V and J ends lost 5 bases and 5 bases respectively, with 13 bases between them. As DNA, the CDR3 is TGTGCCAGTAGTTCTCCCTTCGGTTATCAGCCCCAGCATTTT. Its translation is CASSSPFGYQPQHF.

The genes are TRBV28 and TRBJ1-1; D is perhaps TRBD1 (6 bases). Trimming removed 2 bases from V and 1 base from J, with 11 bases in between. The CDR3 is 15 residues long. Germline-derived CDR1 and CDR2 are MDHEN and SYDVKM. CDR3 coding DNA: TGTGCCAGCAGTTTAGGGACACCCCCGAACACTGAAGCTTTCTTT. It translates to CASSLGTPPNTEAFF.

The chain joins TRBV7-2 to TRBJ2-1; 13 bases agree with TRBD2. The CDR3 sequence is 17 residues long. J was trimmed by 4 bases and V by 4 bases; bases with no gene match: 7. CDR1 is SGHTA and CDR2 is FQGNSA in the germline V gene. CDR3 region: CASSSDRGLAGYNEQFF. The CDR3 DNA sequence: TGTGCCAGCAGCTCCGACCGGGGACTAGCGGGGTACAATGAGCAGTTCTTC.

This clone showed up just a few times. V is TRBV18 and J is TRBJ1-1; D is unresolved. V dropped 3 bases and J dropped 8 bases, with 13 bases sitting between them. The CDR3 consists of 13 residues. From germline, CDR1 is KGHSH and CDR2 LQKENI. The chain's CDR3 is CASSPSILWEAFF. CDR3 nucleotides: TGTGCCAGCTCACCTAGTATTTTGTGGGAAGCTTTCTTT. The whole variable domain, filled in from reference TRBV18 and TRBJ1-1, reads NAGVMQNPRHLVRRRGQEARLRCSPMKGHSHVYWYRQLPEEGLKFMVYLQKENIIDESGMPKERFSAEFPKEGPSILRIQQVVRGDSAAYFCASSPSILWEAFFGQGTRLTVV.

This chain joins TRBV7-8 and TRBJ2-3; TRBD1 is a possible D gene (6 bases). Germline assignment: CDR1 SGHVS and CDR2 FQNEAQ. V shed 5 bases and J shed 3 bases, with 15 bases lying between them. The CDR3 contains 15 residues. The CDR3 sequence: CASSNRVSKTDTQYF. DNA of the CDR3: TGTGCCAGCAGCAACAGGGTTTCTAAAACAGATACGCAGTATTTT. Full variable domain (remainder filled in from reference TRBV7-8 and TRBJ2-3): GAGVSQSPRYKVAKRGQDVALRCDPISGHVSLFWYQQALGQGPEFLTYFQNEAQLDKSGLPSDRFFAERPEGSVSTLKIQRTQQEDSAVYLCASSNRVSKTDTQYFGPGTRLTVL.